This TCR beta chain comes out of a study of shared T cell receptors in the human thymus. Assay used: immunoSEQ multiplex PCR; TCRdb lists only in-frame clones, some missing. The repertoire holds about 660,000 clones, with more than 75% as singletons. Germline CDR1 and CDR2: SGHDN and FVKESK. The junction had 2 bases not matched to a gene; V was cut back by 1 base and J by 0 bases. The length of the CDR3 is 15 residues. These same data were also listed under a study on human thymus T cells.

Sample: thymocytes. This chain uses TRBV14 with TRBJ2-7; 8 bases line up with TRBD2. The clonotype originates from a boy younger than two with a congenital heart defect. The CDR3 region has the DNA TGTGCCAGCAGCCAAGCGGGAGGGACCTCCTACGAGCAGTACTTC. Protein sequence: CASSQAGGTSYEQYF.